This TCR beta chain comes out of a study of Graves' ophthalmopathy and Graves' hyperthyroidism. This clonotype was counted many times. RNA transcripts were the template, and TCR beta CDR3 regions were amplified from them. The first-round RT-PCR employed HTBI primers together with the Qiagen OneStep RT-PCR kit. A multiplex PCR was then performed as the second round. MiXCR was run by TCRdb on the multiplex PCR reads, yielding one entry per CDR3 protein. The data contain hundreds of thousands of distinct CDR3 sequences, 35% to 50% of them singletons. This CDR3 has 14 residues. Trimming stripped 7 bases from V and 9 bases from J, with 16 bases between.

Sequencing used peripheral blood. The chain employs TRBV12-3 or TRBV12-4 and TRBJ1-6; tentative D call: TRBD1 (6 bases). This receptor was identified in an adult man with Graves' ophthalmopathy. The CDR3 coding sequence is TGTGCCAGCAACCAACAGGGAACCGCTTCACCCCTCCACTTT. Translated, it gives CASNQQGTASPLHF.